These 21 T cell receptor beta chains were sequenced from one sample in a study of blood T cell repertoires in COVID-19 (dated by TCRdb to about 2020). Library preparation used the immunoSEQ multiplex PCR assay. The source is immuneACCESS, and TCRdb retained only in-frame sequences with V and J called. Part of the clones is not carried over; for the studies checked, unresolved V genes explain less than half of this, and the remainder is unexplained. The sample has some 240,000 clones on record, approximately 86% of them singletons. The ten biggest clones cover around 7.8% of the sample. The sample taken for sequencing was peripheral blood. The receptors originated from a man aged 55 to 70 who had recovered from COVID-19.

The CDR3 here is CASSLGVNRVGAGELFF. DNA of the CDR3: TGTGCCAGCAGCTTGGGCGTAAACAGGGTCGGCGCCGGGGAGCTGTTTTTT. The chain has TRBV5-4 and TRBJ2-2, with D maybe TRBD1 (6 bases). Germline assignment: CDR1 SGHNT and CDR2 YYREEE (reference sequence). The CDR3 sequence is 17 residues long. V dropped 0 bases and J dropped 6 bases, with 18 bases sitting between them.

The genes are TRBV7-9 and TRBJ1-2; tentatively, D is TRBD1 (5 bases). This CDR3 is built from 14 residues. Germline lookup yields CDR1 SEHNR and CDR2 FQNEAQ (reference sequence). V dropped 5 bases and J dropped 6 bases, with 16 bases sitting between them. The DNA for the CDR3 is TGTGCCAGCAGCCCCTGGGACTCACGGCATGGCTACACCTTC. Residues: CASSPWDSRHGYTF.

The V and J genes are TRBV18 and TRBJ1-3; weak D call: TRBD1 (5 bases). The CDR3 covers 15 residues. V shed 2 bases and J shed 4 bases, with 12 bases lying between them. Germline V gene data show CDR1 as KGHSH and CDR2 as LQKENI. In nucleotides, the CDR3 is TGTGCCAGCTCACCAAACGGACAACCCGGAAACACCATATATTTT. This gives the protein CASSPNGQPGNTIYF.

This sequence joins TRBV19 and TRBJ2-5, with TRBD1 as a possible D gene (6 bases). The CDR3 runs 13 residues. Trimming pared 8 bases from V and 0 bases from J, leaving 10 bases between. The germline V gene has CDR1 LNHDA and CDR2 SQIVND (reference sequence). CDR3 DNA sequence: TGTGCCAGTCGACGACAGGACCAAGAGACCCAGTACTTC. As protein: CASRRQDQETQYF. Full variable domain (remainder filled in from reference TRBV19 and TRBJ2-5): DGGITQSPKYLFRKEGQNVTLSCEQNLNHDAMYWYRQDPGQGLRLIYYSQIVNDFQKGDIAEGYSVSREKKESFPLTVTSAQKNPTAFYLCASRRQDQETQYFGPGTRLLVL.

V gene TRBV11-2 combines with J gene TRBJ2-7; 8 nucleotides align to TRBD1. Germline V CDR1 and CDR2: SGHAT, FQNNGV. This CDR3 comprises 11 residues. V dropped 6 bases and J dropped 9; count of bases not matched to a gene: 4. The chain's CDR3 is CASRRQGRQYF. The CDR3, as DNA: TGTGCCAGCAGGAGACAGGGGAGGCAGTACTTC.

V and J are TRBV6-5 and TRBJ2-1, with D perhaps matching TRBD1 (6 bases). The CDR3 consists of 13 residues. The germline gives CDR1 MNHEY, CDR2 SVGAGI. V lost 2 bases and J 6 bases, leaving 8 bases between the germline ends. The CDR3 region is CASSYRDINEQFF. The CDR3, as DNA: TGTGCCAGCAGTTACCGGGACATCAATGAGCAGTTCTTC.

This chain links TRBV6-5 with TRBJ2-5; 7 bases line up with TRBD2. Trimming at V came to 7 bases and at J to 4 bases, leaving 6 bases not matched to a gene. This CDR3 is built from 13 residues. Germline lookup yields CDR1 MNHEY and CDR2 SVGAGI. The CDR3 DNA reads TGTGCCAGCAAGGTTCCGGGAGGAGAGACCCAGTACTTC. Translation gives CASKVPGGETQYF.

The J gene is TRBJ2-3, the V gene TRBV4-2; possibly TRBD1 for D (5 bases). This CDR3 is built from 13 residues. CDR1 LGHNA and CDR2 YNFKEQ come from the germline V gene. The V gene lost 5 bases and the J gene lost 7 bases, with 13 bases spanning the gap. The CDR3 loop is CASSDSRQNTQYF. Written as DNA, the CDR3 is TGTGCCAGCAGCGACAGCAGACAGAATACGCAGTATTTT.

The chain carries TRBV7-8 and TRBJ1-1, with unresolved D. CDR3 length: 15 amino acids. Trimming cost V 5 bases and J 5 bases, with 18 bases left between them. Germline V gives CDR1 SGHVS, CDR2 FQNEAQ. CDR3 sequence reads: CASSTRRAGGTEAFF. CDR3 DNA: TGTGCCAGCAGCACGAGACGGGCAGGAGGGACTGAAGCTTTCTTT.

The chain has TRBV2 and TRBJ2-7, with D maybe TRBD2 (6 bases). V was cut by 6 bases and J by 5 bases, with 23 bases left in between. CDR3 length equals 16 residues. From germline, CDR1 is SNHLY and CDR2 FYNNEI. The CDR3 coding sequence is TGTGCCAGCAGCCTAAAACGGACCTCGGGGGTTCACGAGCAGTACTTC. Its protein is CASSLKRTSGVHEQYF.

This rearrangement joins TRBV15 to TRBJ2-1, with 9 bases lining up with TRBD1. Trimming at V came to 1 base and at J to 8 bases, leaving 6 bases not matched to a gene. CDR3 length: 15 amino acids. CDR1 is LNHNV, CDR2 YYDKDF, per germline (reference sequence). The CDR3 DNA follows: TGTGCCACCAGCAGAGCCGGACAGGGGAGGGATGAGCAGTTCTTC. Translated: CATSRAGQGRDEQFF.

The rearrangement uses TRBV18 and TRBJ1-6; 10 positions agree with TRBD1. Per the germline V gene, CDR1 is KGHSH and CDR2 is LQKENI. CDR3 length: 16 residues. Trimming at V came to 3 bases and at J to 7 bases, leaving 6 bases not matched to a gene. CDR3: CASSPGQGIGNSPLHF. The CDR3 DNA is TGTGCCAGCTCACCGGGACAGGGGATTGGAAATTCACCCCTCCACTTT.

This clone has just one count. This chain joins TRBV9 and TRBJ1-2; TRBD1 might be the D (6 bases). CDR3 length: 15 residues. Germline-derived CDR1 and CDR2 are SGDLS and YYNGEE. Deletions cut 0 bases from V and 6 bases from J, with 15 bases between. In DNA, the CDR3 is TGTGCCAGCAGCGTAGTTACAGGGACGATGCATGGCTACACCTTC. Translated: CASSVVTGTMHGYTF.

This clone was counted only a few times. The V gene is TRBV30, the J gene TRBJ2-1; possibly TRBD2 for D (6 bases). CDR3 length equals 15 residues. Deletions cut 1 base from V and 0 bases from J, with 10 bases between. Germline lookup yields CDR1 GTSNPN and CDR2 SVGIG (reference sequence). The CDR3 sequence is CAWSGAGSSYNEQFF. In DNA, the CDR3 is TGTGCCTGGAGTGGGGCGGGGAGCTCCTACAATGAGCAGTTCTTC.

The chain joins TRBV6-5 to TRBJ2-2; 7 bases are shared with TRBD1. V lost 7 bases and J lost 7; bases outside the gene matches: 12. Looked up from germline, CDR1 is MNHEY and CDR2 is SVGAGI. The CDR3 contains 15 residues. The CDR3 spells CASTLGQSTGGELFF. The CDR3 DNA sequence: TGTGCCAGCACGTTGGGACAGTCGACAGGCGGGGAGCTGTTTTTT.

The genes are TRBV27 and TRBJ2-7; 13 bases map to TRBD2. Unmatched junction bases numbered 2, after V lost 3 bases and J lost 3 bases. This CDR3 spans 15 amino acids. Germline CDR1 is MNHEY and CDR2 is SMNVEV (reference sequence). CDR3 bases: TGTGCCAGCAGTTTGGGGACTAGCGGGATCTACGAGCAGTACTTC. This sequence encodes CASSLGTSGIYEQYF.

Regarding this clone: A junction end diverges from the germline sequence, so it may reflect a read error. The V and J genes are TRBV19 and TRBJ1-1; D is ambiguous. The CDR3 totals 12 residues. Germline V gene sequence: CDR1 LNHDA, CDR2 SQIVND (reference sequence). CDR3 loop: CASKVDPGGEHF. Here the CDR3 DNA reads TGTGCCAGTAAAGTGGACCCGGGCGGGGAACACTTT.

DNA of the CDR3: TGTGCCACCAGTGATTTTAGGACTAGCGACTATACGCAGTATTTT. Translated: CATSDFRTSDYTQYF. The chain uses TRBV24-1 and TRBJ2-3; 9 nucleotides line up with TRBD2. Germline-derived CDR1 and CDR2 are KGHDR and SFDVKD. V was clipped by 1 base and J by 7 bases; unmatched bases: 5. The CDR3 extends over 15 amino acids.

CDR3 sequence: CASSIVAGVNYGYTF. The CDR3 bases are TGTGCCAGTAGTATAGTTGCCGGAGTTAACTATGGCTACACCTTC. The rearrangement links TRBV19 to TRBJ1-2; D remains unclear. From germline, CDR1 is LNHDA and CDR2 SQIVND (reference sequence). The CDR3 runs 15 residues. The germline V and J ends were trimmed by 1 base and 1 base, with 10 bases remaining between them.

The chain joins TRBV28 to TRBJ1-6; 12 bases agree with TRBD1. This CDR3 contains 21 residues. Per the germline V gene, CDR1 is MDHEN and CDR2 is SYDVKM. The V and J ends lost 0 bases and 7 bases, in that order; junction bases with no gene match: 16. The CDR3 DNA sequence: TGTGCCAGCAGTTTATGGCCGGCAGGGGACAGGGGGCGCTCAAAGAATTCACCCCTCCACTTT. Protein product: CASSLWPAGDRGRSKNSPLHF.

The chain employs TRBV23-1 and TRBJ1-2; no reliable D call. TRBV23-1 belongs to the ORF category, with a function that is uncertain. The CDR3 is 16 amino acids. V shed 1 base and J shed 6 bases, with 18 bases lying between them. The CDR3 loop is CASSQWAPRVCHGYTF. The CDR3 nucleotides read TGCGCCAGCAGTCAATGGGCCCCCCGCGTGTGTCATGGCTACACCTTC.